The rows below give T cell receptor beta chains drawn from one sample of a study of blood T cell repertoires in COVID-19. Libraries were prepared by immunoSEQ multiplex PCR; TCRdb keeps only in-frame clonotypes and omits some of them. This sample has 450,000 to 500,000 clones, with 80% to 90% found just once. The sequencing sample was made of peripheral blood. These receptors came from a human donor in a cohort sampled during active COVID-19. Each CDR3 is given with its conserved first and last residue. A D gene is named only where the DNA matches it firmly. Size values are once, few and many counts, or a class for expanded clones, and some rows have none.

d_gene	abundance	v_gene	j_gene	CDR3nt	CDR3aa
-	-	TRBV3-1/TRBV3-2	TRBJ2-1	TGTGCCTGTAGATCCGAGAATGAGCAGTTCTTC	CACRSENEQFF
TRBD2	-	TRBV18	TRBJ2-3	TGTGCCAGCTCACCACCGGGGACTACATCTAGCACAGATACGCAGTATTTT	CASSPPGTTSSTDTQYF
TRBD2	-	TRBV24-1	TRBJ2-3	TGTGCCACCAGTGACCATAGCGGGAGGGCTAGCACAGATACGCAGTATTTT	CATSDHSGRASTDTQYF
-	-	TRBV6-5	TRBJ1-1	TGTGCCAGCAGCACCCGGGGTGACCGGACTGAAGCTTTCTTT	CASSTRGDRTEAFF
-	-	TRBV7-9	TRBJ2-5	TGTGCCAGCAGCCTGGTGAGCGGCAGAGGAGAGACCCAGTACTTC	CASSLVSGRGETQYF
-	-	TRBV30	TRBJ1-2	TGTGCCTGGAGTGGGCGGGGGGCCTCTCATGGCTACACCTTC	CAWSGRGASHGYTF
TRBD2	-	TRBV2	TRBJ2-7	TGTGCCAGCAGGCCTGGACTAGCGGGGGCCTACGAGCAGTACTTC	CASRPGLAGAYEQYF
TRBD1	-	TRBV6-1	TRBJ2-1	TGTGCCAGCAGTGAGATGCCAGGGGGAGCTTTCAATGAGCAGTTCTTC	CASSEMPGGAFNEQFF
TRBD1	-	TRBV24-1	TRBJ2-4	TGTGCCACATCCGGGACAGGAGACGCCAAAAACATTCAGTACTTC	CATSGTGDAKNIQYF
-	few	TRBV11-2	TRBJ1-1	TGTGCCAGCAGCTTAGGTTCAGCGGGGGAAGCTTTCTTT	CASSLGSAGEAFF
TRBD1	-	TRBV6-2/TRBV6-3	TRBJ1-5	TGTGCCAGCAGTCCCCGGGACAGGGGCCATCAGCCCCAGCATTTT	CASSPRDRGHQPQHF
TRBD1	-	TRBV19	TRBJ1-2	TGTGCCAGTAGTGTGGGCAGGGGGCGCGAAAATGGCTACACCTTC	CASSVGRGRENGYTF
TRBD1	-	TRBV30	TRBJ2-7	TGTGCCTGGAGTGTAGTGGACAGGGACCACGAGCAGTACTTC	CAWSVVDRDHEQYF
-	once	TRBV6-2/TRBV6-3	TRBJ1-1	TGTGCCAGCAGTTACTCGAGTGATTCGCGTACTGAAGCTTTCTTT	CASSYSSDSRTEAFF
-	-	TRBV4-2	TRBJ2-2	TGTGCCAGCAGCCATTCCTCCTCGAGGCACACCGGGGAGCTGTTTTTT	CASSHSSSRHTGELFF
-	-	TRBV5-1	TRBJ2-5	TGCGCCAGCAGCTTGGTGGCCCCCCCCGGGGAGACCCAGTACTTC	CASSLVAPPGETQYF
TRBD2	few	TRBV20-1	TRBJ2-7	TGCAGTGCTAGTAGCGGGTTTGGCAACGAGCAGTACTTC	CSASSGFGNEQYF